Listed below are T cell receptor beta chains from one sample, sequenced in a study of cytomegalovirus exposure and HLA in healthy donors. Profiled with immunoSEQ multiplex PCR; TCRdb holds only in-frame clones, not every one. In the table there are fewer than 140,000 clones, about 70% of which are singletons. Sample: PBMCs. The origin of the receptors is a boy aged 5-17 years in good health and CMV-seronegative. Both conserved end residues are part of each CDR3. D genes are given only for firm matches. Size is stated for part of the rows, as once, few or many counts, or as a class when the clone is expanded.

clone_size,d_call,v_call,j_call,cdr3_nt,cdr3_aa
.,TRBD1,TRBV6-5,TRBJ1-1,TGTGCTAGCAGTTACGGGACAGGGGTAACTGAAGCTTTCTTT,CASSYGTGVTEAFF
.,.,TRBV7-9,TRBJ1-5,TGTGCCAGCAGCTTACGAGGAGATCAGCCCCAGCATTTT,CASSLRGDQPQHF
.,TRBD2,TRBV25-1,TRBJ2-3,TGTGCCAGCAGTGATGTAGCGGGAGTGGCAGATACGCAGTATTTT,CASSDVAGVADTQYF
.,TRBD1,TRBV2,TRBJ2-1,TGTGCCAGCAGAGGGACAGGCCGGAGCTCCTACAATGAGCAGTTCTTC,CASRGTGRSSYNEQFF
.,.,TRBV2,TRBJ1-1,TGTGCCAGAGGGAGGGGTGGCCACACTGAAGCTTTCTTT,CARGRGGHTEAFF
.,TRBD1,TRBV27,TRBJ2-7,TGTGCCAGCAGTTCTCGGACAGGTCCCAACGAGCAGTACTTC,CASSSRTGPNEQYF
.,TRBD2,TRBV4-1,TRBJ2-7,TGCGCCAGCAGCCAAGGACTCGGGACTAGAGTGAGTGCCTCCTACGAGCAGTACTTC,CASSQGLGTRVSASYEQYF
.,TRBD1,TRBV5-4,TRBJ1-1,TGTGCCAGCAGCCTCGGGACAGGGGGTGAAGCTTTCTTT,CASSLGTGGEAFF
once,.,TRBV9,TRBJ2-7,TGTGCCAGCAGCGCCGGGACAATGAGTGTGCAGTACTTC,CASSAGTMSVQYF
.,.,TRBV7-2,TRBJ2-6,TGTGCCAGCAGCCGACAGCCCTCTGGGGCCAACGTCCTGACTTTC,CASSRQPSGANVLTF
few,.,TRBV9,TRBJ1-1,TGTGCCAGCAGCGTAGAGGTCCGCGGCCCTGAAGCTTTCTTT,CASSVEVRGPEAFF
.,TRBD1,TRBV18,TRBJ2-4,TGTGCCAGCTCACAGTACGCGGGACAGGGCGATCGGAAGGCCAAAAACATTCAGTACTTC,CASSQYAGQGDRKAKNIQYF
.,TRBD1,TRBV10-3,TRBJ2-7,TGTGCCATCAAGGGACAGGAGGCCTACGAGCAGTACTTC,CAIKGQEAYEQYF
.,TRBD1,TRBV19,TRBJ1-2,TGTGCCAGTAACCCCGGCAGGGGGATTATAAACTATGGCTACACCTTC,CASNPGRGIINYGYTF
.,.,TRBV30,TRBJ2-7,TGTGCCTGGAGTGGTTATCCCTACGAGCAGTACTTC,CAWSGYPYEQYF
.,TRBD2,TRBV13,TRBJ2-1,TGTGCCAGCAGCCTTATAGCGGGGAATGAGCAGTTCTTC,CASSLIAGNEQFF
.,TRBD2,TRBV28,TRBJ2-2,TGTGCCAGCAGCCTCGCGGGGGTCAACACCGGGGAGCTGTTTTTT,CASSLAGVNTGELFF
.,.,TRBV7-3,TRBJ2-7,TGTGCCAGCAGCTTTAAAGCCGACGAGCAGTACTTC,CASSFKADEQYF
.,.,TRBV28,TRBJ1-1,TGTGCCAGCAGTTTATTCTCTAGGACTGAAGCTTTCTTT,CASSLFSRTEAFF
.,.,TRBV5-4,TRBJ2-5,TGTGCCAGCAGCAATACCTACAGGGTACAAGAGACCCAGTACTTC,CASSNTYRVQETQYF
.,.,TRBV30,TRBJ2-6,TGTGCCTGGATGGCGGGTCGTATCGGGGCCAACGTCCTGACTTTC,CAWMAGRIGANVLTF
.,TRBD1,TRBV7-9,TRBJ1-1,TGTGCCAGCAGAATACAGGGGGCGGGCTCTGAAGCTTTCTTT,CASRIQGAGSEAFF
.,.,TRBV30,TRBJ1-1,TGTGCCTGGACCGGGGGGGGGCCTGAAGCTTTCTTT,CAWTGGGPEAFF
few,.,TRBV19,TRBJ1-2,TGTGCCAGTAGTGATCAGGACAGCTATGGCTACACCTTC,CASSDQDSYGYTF
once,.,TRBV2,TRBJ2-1,TGTGCCACACCTACCTCAACCGGGCAGTTCTTC,CATPTSTGQFF
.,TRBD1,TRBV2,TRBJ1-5,TGTGCCAGCAGGGACAGGGCCTATAGCAATCAGCCCCAGCATTTT,CASRDRAYSNQPQHF
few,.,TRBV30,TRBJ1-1,TGTGCTCTAGCGAAGCGAACCAACACTGAAGCTTTCTTT,CALAKRTNTEAFF
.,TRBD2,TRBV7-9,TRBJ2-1,TGTGCCAGCAGCTCCTCTAGCGGGGAGTACAATGAGCAGTTCTTC,CASSSSSGEYNEQFF
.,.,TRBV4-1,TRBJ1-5,TGCGCCAGCAGCCCGGAGGGGCCCGGCAATCAGCCCCAGCATTTT,CASSPEGPGNQPQHF
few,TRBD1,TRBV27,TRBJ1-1,TGTGCCAGCAGTCCATACCGGGACAGGTACACTGAAGCTTTCTTT,CASSPYRDRYTEAFF
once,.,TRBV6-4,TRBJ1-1,TGTGCCAGCAGTGACACGAGGAACACTGAAGCTTTCTTT,CASSDTRNTEAFF
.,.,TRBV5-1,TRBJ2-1,TGCGCCAGCAGCTTGTATTCAGCGGGTACCTACAATGAGCAGTTCTTC,CASSLYSAGTYNEQFF
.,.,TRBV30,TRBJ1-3,TGTGCCTGGAGCGTACACACCTCTGGAAACACCATATATTTT,CAWSVHTSGNTIYF
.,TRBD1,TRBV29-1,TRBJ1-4,TGCAGCGTTCGGACAGGGGGTGAAAAACTGTTTTTT,CSVRTGGEKLFF
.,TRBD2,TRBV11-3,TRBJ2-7,TGTGCCAGCAGCCTCGCGCTAGCGGGAGGGCGAGAGCAGTACTTC,CASSLALAGGREQYF
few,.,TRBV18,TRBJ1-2,TGTGCCAGCTCACGAGACGAGGGAGGCTACACCTTC,CASSRDEGGYTF
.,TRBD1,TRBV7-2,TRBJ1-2,TGTGCCAGCAGCCTGACAGGGTACGGCTACACCTTC,CASSLTGYGYTF
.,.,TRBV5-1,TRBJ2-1,TGCGCCAGCAGCCGGGGGGCGGGAATGTTCTACAATGAGCAGTTCTTC,CASSRGAGMFYNEQFF
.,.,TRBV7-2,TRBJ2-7,TGTGCCAGCAGCTTAGATCGGTTCTACGAGCAGTACTTC,CASSLDRFYEQYF
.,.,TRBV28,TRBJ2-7,TGTGCCAGCATAACTCGACAGGCCTACGAGCAGTACTTC,CASITRQAYEQYF
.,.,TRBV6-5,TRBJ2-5,TGTGCCAGCAGTTACTCGAGGGCAGGGGAAGAGACCCAGTACTTC,CASSYSRAGEETQYF
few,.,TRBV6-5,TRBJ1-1,TGTGCCAGCAGTTACTCCGACACGAACACTGAAGCTTTCTTT,CASSYSDTNTEAFF
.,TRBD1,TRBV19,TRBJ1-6,TGTGCCAGTACCCCACAGGGGGCAAATTCACCCCTCCACTTT,CASTPQGANSPLHF
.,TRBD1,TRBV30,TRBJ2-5,TGTGCCTGGAGTGTTGGACAGGGCGGAGAGACCCAGTACTTC,CAWSVGQGGETQYF
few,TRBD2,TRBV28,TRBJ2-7,TGTGCCAGCAGTTCCGGGACTAGCGGGAAGAGCTCCTACGAGCAGTACTTC,CASSSGTSGKSSYEQYF
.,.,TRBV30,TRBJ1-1,TGTGCCTGGAGCCAACAGGGTGGAACTGAAGCTTTCTTT,CAWSQQGGTEAFF